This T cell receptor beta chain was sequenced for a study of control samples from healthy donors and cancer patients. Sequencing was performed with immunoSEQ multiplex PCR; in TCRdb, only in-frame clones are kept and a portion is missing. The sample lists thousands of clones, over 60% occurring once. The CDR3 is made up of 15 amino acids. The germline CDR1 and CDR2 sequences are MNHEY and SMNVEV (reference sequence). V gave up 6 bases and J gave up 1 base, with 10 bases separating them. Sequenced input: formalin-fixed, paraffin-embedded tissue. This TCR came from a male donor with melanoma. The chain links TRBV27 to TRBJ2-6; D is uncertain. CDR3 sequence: CASRPLSSGANVLTF. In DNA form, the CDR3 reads TGTGCCAGCAGGCCTCTATCGTCTGGGGCCAACGTCCTGACTTTC.